The TCR beta chain described here comes from a study of T-cell reconstitution after alpha-beta-depleted transplantation in children. A remark on this clonotype: This sequence may be a read error, since a much larger clone differs from it by one base.

CDR1 is LNHDA and CDR2 is SQIVND in the germline V gene (reference sequence). CDR3 length: 12 amino acids. Preparation of the TCRbeta library used unique molecular identifiers. From the PCR reads, TCRdb called clonotypes with MiXCR, one entry per CDR3 protein. The data show roughly 160,000 distinct CDR3 sequences, 11% seen once. This specimen consisted of PBMCs, obtained before TCRalphabeta/CD19-depleted stem cell transplant. The receptor was isolated from a boy between 2 and 15 years old with acute myeloid leukemia, due to receive a stem cell transplant. The V call is TRBV19, the J call TRBJ1-2, with TRBD1 matching over 7 bases. The CDR3 coding sequence is TGTGCCAGTAGTATGGGACAGTATGGCGACACCTTC. It codes for CASSMGQYGDTF.